This T cell receptor beta chain was retrieved from a study of Tregs in tolerant kidney transplant recipients. The nonmyeloablative bone marrow transplants came from related graft donors, with transient mixed chimerism. Sequencing used immunoSEQ multiplex PCR; TCRdb keeps in-frame clones, though not all of them. The table has 95,000 or so clones, roughly 93% seen once. This clone appeared a single time. Trimming cost V 5 bases and J 2 bases; bases outside gene matches: 4. Germline CDR1 reads PRHDT; CDR2 reads FYEKMQ (reference sequence). This CDR3 is built from 15 residues. The V and J genes are TRBV13 and TRBJ2-7, with TRBD2 matching over 12 bases. The sequencing used CD4+ T cells from blood (PBMCs), collected 12 months after the transplant. The TCR was taken from a human patient who received a combined kidney and bone marrow transplant. Some T cells may be transferred from the graft donor. The CDR3 DNA sequence: TGTGCCAGCAGCGCGGGACTAGCGGGCACCTACGAGCAGTACTTC. Amino acid sequence: CASSAGLAGTYEQYF.